The next 5 T cell receptor beta chains were all read from a single sample in a study of blood T cell repertoires in COVID-19. TCRdb's table, derived via immunoSEQ multiplex PCR, lists solely in-frame clones and lacks some. The table lists over 100,000 clones, roughly 80% of them singletons. The sample comprised peripheral blood. The receptors originated from a man aged 60 to 69 with active or convalescent COVID-19.

The CDR3 sequence: CASSELDRGDNSNQPQHF. CDR3 nucleotide sequence: TGTGCCAGCAGTGAACTGGACAGGGGGGATAATAGCAATCAGCCCCAGCATTTT. The chain uses TRBV6-1 and TRBJ1-5, with 10 positions matching TRBD1. Trimming at V came to 2 bases and at J to 0 bases, leaving 7 bases not matched to a gene. The CDR3 has 18 residues. CDR1 is MNHNS and CDR2 is SASEGT in the germline V gene.

This clone has more than one count but fewer than ten. The V and J genes are TRBV7-3 and TRBJ2-5, with D unresolved. V lost 3 bases and J 1 base, leaving 6 bases between the germline ends. This CDR3 region has 13 residues. Germline CDR1 and CDR2: SGHTA and FQGTGA. The CDR3 protein is CASSLASQETQYF. The CDR3 DNA sequence: TGTGCCAGCAGCTTGGCTAGCCAAGAGACCCAGTACTTC.

The J gene is TRBJ2-2, the V gene TRBV18; 9 bases are shared with TRBD1. The germline V gene has CDR1 KGHSH and CDR2 LQKENI. Trimming cost V 6 bases and J 4 bases; bases outside gene matches: 6. The length of the CDR3 is 15 residues. CDR3: CASSTGTGSTGELFF. Here the CDR3 DNA reads TGTGCCAGCTCCACCGGGACAGGGTCCACCGGGGAGCTGTTTTTT. Drawing the rest from reference TRBV18 and TRBJ2-2, the complete variable domain is NAGVMQNPRHLVRRRGQEARLRCSPMKGHSHVYWYRQLPEEGLKFMVYLQKENIIDESGMPKERFSAEFPKEGPSILRIQQVVRGDSAAYFCASSTGTGSTGELFFGEGSRLTVL.

The chain combines TRBV11-2 with TRBJ2-5; TRBD1 matches at 7 bases. The CDR3 length is 15 residues. J was trimmed by 2 bases and V by 4 bases; bases with no gene match: 7. Germline values: CDR1 SGHAT, CDR2 FQNNGV. Here the CDR3 DNA reads TGTGCCAGCAGCTGGGCTGGGGACAGACAAGAGACCCAGTACTTC. Translation gives CASSWAGDRQETQYF.

The chain uses TRBV5-4 and TRBJ1-1, with 10 bases that match TRBD1. The CDR3 consists of 17 residues. Germline loops: CDR1 SGHNT, CDR2 YYREEE (reference sequence). After removal of 4 bases from V and 2 bases from J, the junction contained 11 bases not matched to a gene. This CDR3 reads CASSAGPGTGVNTEAFF. CDR3 coding DNA: TGTGCCAGCAGCGCTGGCCCCGGGACAGGGGTAAACACTGAAGCTTTCTTT.